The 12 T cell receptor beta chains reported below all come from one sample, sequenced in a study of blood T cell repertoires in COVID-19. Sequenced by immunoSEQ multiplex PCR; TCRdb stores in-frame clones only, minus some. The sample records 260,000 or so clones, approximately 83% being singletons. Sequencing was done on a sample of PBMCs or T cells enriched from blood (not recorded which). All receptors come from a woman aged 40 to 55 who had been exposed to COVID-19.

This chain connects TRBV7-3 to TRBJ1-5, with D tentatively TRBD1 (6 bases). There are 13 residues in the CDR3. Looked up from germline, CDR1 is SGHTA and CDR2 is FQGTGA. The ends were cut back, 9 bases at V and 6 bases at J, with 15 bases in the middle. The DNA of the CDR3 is TGTGCCAGTGGGCCAGGGGCAGGTCAGCCCCAGCATTTT. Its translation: CASGPGAGQPQHF.

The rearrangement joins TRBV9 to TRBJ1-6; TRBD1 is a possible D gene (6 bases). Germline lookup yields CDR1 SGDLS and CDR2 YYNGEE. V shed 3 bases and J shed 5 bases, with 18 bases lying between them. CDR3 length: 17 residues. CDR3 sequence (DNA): TGTGCCAGCAGCGGGTCAGGACAGTTCAAAAATAATTCACCCCTCCACTTT. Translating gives CASSGSGQFKNNSPLHF. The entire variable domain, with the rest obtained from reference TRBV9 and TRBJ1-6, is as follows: DSGVTQTPKHLITATGQRVTLRCSPRSGDLSVYWYQQSLDQGLQFLIQYYNGEERAKGNILERFSAQQFPDLHSELNLSSLELGDSALYFCASSGSGQFKNNSPLHFGNGTRLTVT.

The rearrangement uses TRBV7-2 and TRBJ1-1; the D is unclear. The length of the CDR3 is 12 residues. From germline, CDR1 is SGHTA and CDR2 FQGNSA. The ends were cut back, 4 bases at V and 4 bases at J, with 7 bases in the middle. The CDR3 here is CASSYLGTEAFF. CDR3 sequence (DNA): TGTGCCAGCAGCTATCTAGGCACTGAAGCTTTCTTT. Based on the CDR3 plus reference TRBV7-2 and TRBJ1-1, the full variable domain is GAGVSQSPSNKVTEKGKDVELRCDPISGHTALYWYRQSLGQGLEFLIYFQGNSAPDKSGLPSDRFSAERTGGSVSTLTIQRTQQEDSAVYLCASSYLGTEAFFGQGTRLTVV.

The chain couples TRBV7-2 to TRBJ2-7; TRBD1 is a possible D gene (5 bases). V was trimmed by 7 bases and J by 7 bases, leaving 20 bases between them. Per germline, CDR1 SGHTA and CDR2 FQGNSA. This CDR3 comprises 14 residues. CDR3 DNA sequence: TGTGCCAGCACGTCGAGTGGGGCCGAATGGGAGCAGTACTTC. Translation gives CASTSSGAEWEQYF. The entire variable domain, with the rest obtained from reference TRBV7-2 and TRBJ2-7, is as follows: GAGVSQSPSNKVTEKGKDVELRCDPISGHTALYWYRQSLGQGLEFLIYFQGNSAPDKSGLPSDRFSAERTGGSVSTLTIQRTQQEDSAVYLCASTSSGAEWEQYFGPGTRLTVT.

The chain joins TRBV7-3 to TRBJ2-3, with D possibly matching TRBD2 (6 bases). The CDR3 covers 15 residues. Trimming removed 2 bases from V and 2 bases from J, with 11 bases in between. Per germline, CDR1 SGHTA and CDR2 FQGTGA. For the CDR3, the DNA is TGTGCCAGCAGCTTACCCGGAGGGATCACAGATACGCAGTATTTT. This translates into CASSLPGGITDTQYF.

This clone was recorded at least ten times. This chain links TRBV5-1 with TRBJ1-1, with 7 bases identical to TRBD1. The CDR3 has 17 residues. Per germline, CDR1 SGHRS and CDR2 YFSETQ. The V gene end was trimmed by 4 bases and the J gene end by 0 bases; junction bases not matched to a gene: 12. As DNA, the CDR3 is TGCGCCAGCAGCCCACCCTCCGGGACAGTGGTGAACACTGAAGCTTTCTTT. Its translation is CASSPPSGTVVNTEAFF.

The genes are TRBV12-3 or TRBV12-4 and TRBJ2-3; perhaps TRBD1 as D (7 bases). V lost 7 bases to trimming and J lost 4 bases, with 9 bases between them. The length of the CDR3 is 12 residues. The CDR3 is CASTRGADTQYF. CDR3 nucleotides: TGTGCCAGCACCAGGGGGGCAGATACGCAGTATTTT.

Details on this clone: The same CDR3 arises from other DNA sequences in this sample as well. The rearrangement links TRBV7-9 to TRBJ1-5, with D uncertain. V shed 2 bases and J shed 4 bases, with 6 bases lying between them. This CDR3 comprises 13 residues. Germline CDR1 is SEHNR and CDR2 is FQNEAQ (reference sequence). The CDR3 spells CASSLSRNQPQHF. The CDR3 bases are TGTGCCAGCAGCTTATCGCGGAATCAGCCCCAGCATTTT.

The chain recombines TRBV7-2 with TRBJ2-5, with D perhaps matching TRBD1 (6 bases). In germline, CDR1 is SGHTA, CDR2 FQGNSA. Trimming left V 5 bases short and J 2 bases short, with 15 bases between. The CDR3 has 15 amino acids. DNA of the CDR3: TGTGCCAGCAGCGTTCTACAGGGCCCTCAAGAGACCCAGTACTTC. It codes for CASSVLQGPQETQYF.

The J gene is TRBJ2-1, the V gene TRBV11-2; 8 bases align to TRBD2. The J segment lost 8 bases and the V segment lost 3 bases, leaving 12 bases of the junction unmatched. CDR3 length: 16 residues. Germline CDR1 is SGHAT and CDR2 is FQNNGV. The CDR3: CASSFRRGGFTDEQFF. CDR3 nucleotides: TGTGCCAGCAGCTTCCGCCGGGGGGGATTTACGGATGAGCAGTTCTTC.

CDR3 residues: CASFNRAPNTGELFF. In nucleotides, the CDR3 is TGTGCCAGCTTCAACAGGGCCCCGAACACCGGGGAGCTGTTTTTT. V usage is TRBV18 and J usage is TRBJ2-2; the D gene is possibly TRBD1 (6 bases). The germline V gene encodes CDR1 KGHSH and CDR2 LQKENI. This CDR3 has 15 amino acids. The V gene lost 7 bases and the J gene lost 0 bases, with 12 bases spanning the gap.

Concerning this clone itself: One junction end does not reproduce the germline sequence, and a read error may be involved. The CDR3 loop is CASSFMQVGYDEQFF. The CDR3 DNA sequence: TGTGCCAGCAGCTTCATGCAGGTCGGATACGATGAACAGTTCTTC. This chain joins TRBV7-2 and TRBJ2-1; D not certain. The CDR3 spans 15 residues. Per the germline V gene, CDR1 is SGHTA and CDR2 is FQGNSA.